The present entry profiles one TCR beta chain with its context. Its antigen is not identified. The sample belongs to a study of beta chain features in type 1 diabetes. At the level of the study: Taken together, all samples contributed fewer than 110 million examined sorted cells.

This CDR3 has 15 amino acids. Germline V gene lookup returns CDR1 SGHRS and CDR2 YFSETQ. V shed 4 bases, J shed 6 bases, and the junction held 8 bases outside the gene matches. Findings of the study overall: Possible PCR preference for shorter templates applied equally to patients and controls.

Expressed TCRB transcripts got sequenced, as all isolated RNA was reverse transcribed. Only in-frame clones appear in the TCRdb table, and some are missing; sequencing was by immunoSEQ multiplex PCR. Among fewer than 500,000 clones listed, roughly 14% were seen once. Sequenced material: naive CD4+ T cells from blood. This sequence was found in a man aged 30-40 years in good health. The chain joins TRBV5-1 to TRBJ2-2; 8 bases match TRBD1. CDR3 coding DNA: TGCGCCAGCAGCGAAGGACAGGGAGTTGCCGGGGAGCTGTTTTTT. Residues: CASSEGQGVAGELFF.